The 13 T cell receptor beta chains given below trace back to one sample, sequenced in a study of T cells in tuberculosis. Repertoires were generated with immunoSEQ multiplex PCR, while TCRdb's copy carries only in-frame clones and drops some. This table holds tens of thousands of clones, 94% found once. Time point indicated: new active TB diagnosis, blood taken before or within 7 days of starting treatment. The source was PBMCs, collected at tuberculosis diagnosis. The receptors originated from an adult with tuberculosis.

V is TRBV6-5 and J is TRBJ1-4; D is undetermined. The V end was cut by 0 bases, the J end by 7 bases, with 12 bases between. From germline, CDR1 is MNHEY and CDR2 SVGAGI. CDR3 length equals 15 residues. The CDR3 coding sequence is TGTGCCAGCAGTTACTCGCCCGGTTCGTCTGAAAAACTGTTTTTT. It yields the protein CASSYSPGSSEKLFF.

Details on this clone: Relative to the germline gene, one junction end is altered; a read error may explain this. The chain uses TRBV19 and TRBJ2-2; 8 bases are a match to TRBD1. Germline V CDR1 and CDR2: LNHDA, SQIVND (reference sequence). The CDR3 runs to 13 residues. CDR3 DNA sequence: TGTGCCAGTAGTAGTCGGACAGGGATGGAGATGTTTTTT. Residues: CASSSRTGMEMFF.

This chain connects TRBV5-8 to TRBJ1-1; D perhaps matches TRBD1 (6 bases). Germline V gene sequence: CDR1 SGHTS, CDR2 YDEGEE. V was clipped by 4 bases and J by 2 bases, with 18 bases between them. The CDR3 contains 16 residues. Written as DNA, the CDR3 is TGTGCCAGCAGCCAAGACAGGCCCTTAGGTAACACTGAAGCTTTCTTT. It is translated as CASSQDRPLGNTEAFF.

This chain links TRBV5-8 with TRBJ1-1, with 8 nucleotides matching TRBD1. The J segment lost 4 bases and the V segment lost 5 bases, leaving 10 bases of the junction unmatched. The CDR3 contains 15 residues. Germline loops: CDR1 SGHTS, CDR2 YDEGEE. CDR3 sequence reads: CASRSTDRESTEAFF. In DNA, the CDR3 is TGTGCCAGCAGGTCTACGGACAGGGAGAGCACTGAAGCTTTCTTT.

The chain recombines TRBV2 with TRBJ1-3; perhaps TRBD1 as D (5 bases). Germline V gene lookup returns CDR1 SNHLY and CDR2 FYNNEI. The CDR3 is 15 residues long. The V gene lost 8 bases and the J gene lost 0 bases, with 14 bases spanning the gap. The CDR3 coding sequence is TGTGCCAGCCTCAGGGATAAGTACTCTGGAAACACCATATATTTT. Translating it yields CASLRDKYSGNTIYF.

The V call is TRBV18, the J call TRBJ2-7, with 8 bases aligning to TRBD1. Germline CDR1 and CDR2: KGHSH and LQKENI. There are 15 residues in the CDR3. The V gene end was trimmed by 3 bases and the J gene end by 0 bases; junction bases not matched to a gene: 4. Here the CDR3 DNA reads TGTGCCAGCTCACCCTCACAGGGGGTCTCCTACGAGCAGTACTTC. Translation gives CASSPSQGVSYEQYF.

The chain carries TRBV5-1 and TRBJ1-6; 9 nucleotides match TRBD1. CDR3 length equals 17 residues. J was trimmed by 6 bases and V by 0 bases; bases with no gene match: 7. Germline V gives CDR1 SGHRS, CDR2 YFSETQ. CDR3 protein: CASSLAGGTGINSPLHF. The CDR3 DNA sequence: TGCGCCAGCAGCTTGGCCGGCGGGACAGGGATTAATTCACCCCTCCACTTT.

The J gene is TRBJ2-1, the V gene TRBV30; D unresolved. This CDR3 has 13 residues. Germline V gene sequence: CDR1 GTSNPN, CDR2 SVGIG (reference sequence). V gave up 2 bases and J gave up 3 bases, with 8 bases separating them. In DNA, the CDR3 is TGTGCCTGGAGTTACACCTTCTACAATGAGCAGTTCTTC. As protein: CAWSYTFYNEQFF.

The rearrangement links TRBV7-2 to TRBJ2-2; 12 bases map to TRBD2. CDR1 and CDR2 from the germline V gene are SGHTA and FQGNSA. The V gene end was trimmed by 5 bases and the J gene end by 2 bases; junction bases not matched to a gene: 3. The CDR3 loop spans 16 amino acids. In DNA, the CDR3 is TGTGCCAGCAGCAAGACTAGCGGGGGAAACACCGGGGAGCTGTTTTTT. This encodes CASSKTSGGNTGELFF.

The rearrangement joins TRBV7-9 to TRBJ1-1, with 11 bases matching TRBD1. The CDR3 extends over 16 amino acids. V lost 1 base, J lost 5 bases, and 6 bases stayed unmatched. CDR1 SEHNR and CDR2 FQNEAQ come from the germline V gene (reference sequence). CDR3 DNA: TGTGCCAGCAGCTTAGGAGGGACAGGGGGAGGAACTGAAGCTTTCTTT. Its protein product is CASSLGGTGGGTEAFF.

V usage is TRBV5-6 and J usage is TRBJ1-2, with D maybe TRBD1 (6 bases). In germline, CDR1 is SGHDT, CDR2 YYEEEE. The CDR3 covers 13 residues. In DNA, the CDR3 is TGTGGTACAGGGTCTCAGGTTTACTATGGCTACACCTTC. Translation: CGTGSQVYYGYTF.

J is TRBJ1-3 and V is TRBV5-6; D might be TRBD1 (6 bases). V lost 7 bases and J lost 0, with 14 bases in between. Germline V gives CDR1 SGHDT, CDR2 YYEEEE. This CDR3 contains 15 residues. CDR3 residues: CASAPDRHSGNTIYF. DNA for the CDR3: TGTGCCAGCGCTCCAGACAGGCACTCTGGAAACACCATATATTTT.

V usage is TRBV9 and J usage is TRBJ2-5; 11 bases map to TRBD2. The CDR3 is 16 amino acids. The germline gives CDR1 SGDLS, CDR2 YYNGEE. Trimming cost V 3 bases and J 4 bases; bases outside gene matches: 8. CDR3 bases: TGTGCCAGCAGCGCGAAAACGACTAGCGGGGTAGAGACCCAGTACTTC. Residues: CASSAKTTSGVETQYF. The variable domain in full, completed from reference TRBV9 and TRBJ2-5, reads DSGVTQTPKHLITATGQRVTLRCSPRSGDLSVYWYQQSLDQGLQFLIQYYNGEERAKGNILERFSAQQFPDLHSELNLSSLELGDSALYFCASSAKTTSGVETQYFGPGTRLLVL.